In its sample, the clone carrying this T cell receptor beta chain was seen many times. As part of library construction, unique molecular identifiers were attached to individual cDNA molecules. TCRdb ran MiXCR on the 5' RACE reads and lists one entry per CDR3 protein. In the table there are nearly 95,000 distinct CDR3 sequences, around 17% of which are singletons. The sample belongs to a study of early T cells in non-severe SARS-CoV-2 infection. Study in general: Sequenced material consisted of bulk RNA (from unsorted whole blood), and chains were unpaired.

This CDR3 has 16 residues. CDR1 is SSHAT and CDR2 is FNYEAQ in the germline V gene (reference sequence). Trimming took 5 bases from V and 3 from J, leaving 17 bases between them. The sequence derives from an adult who was a healthcare worker with PCR-confirmed SARS-CoV-2 infection or an uninfected control (not recorded which). The chain employs TRBV7-7 and TRBJ2-1, with a possible D match to TRBD2 (6 bases). The source material was whole blood, sampled at baseline. CDR3 loop: CASSPGRLVGYNEQFF. For the CDR3, the DNA is TGTGCCAGCAGCCCAGGAAGACTAGTTGGCTACAATGAGCAGTTCTTC. Looking up the rest from reference TRBV7-7 and TRBJ2-1 gives the full variable domain: GAGVSQSPRYKVTKRGQDVTLRCDPISSHATLYWYQQALGQGPEFLTYFNYEAQPDKSGLPSDRFSAERPEGSISTLTIQRTEQRDSAMYRCASSPGRLVGYNEQFFGPGTRLTVL.